The entry below gives a single T cell receptor beta chain sequence along with its context. Germline is not matched at one junction end, which may reflect a read error. Other DNA sequences within the sample encode an identical CDR3. Germline CDR1 reads SGHTA; CDR2 reads FQGNSA. The CDR3 runs 14 residues. The data stem from a study of Ad26.COV2.S vaccination and SARS-CoV-2 variants. The protocol was immunoSEQ multiplex PCR, while the TCRdb copy is restricted to in-frame clones and leaves out a portion. The sample yields fewer than 400,000 clones, roughly 80% seen once. Stated treatment: some 20 received Ad26.COV2.S at low or high dose, single or two shots; five or six received placebo; per-sample allocation not given. Sampling took place 63 days after the first vaccine or placebo injection.

The chain couples TRBV7-2 to TRBJ1-5; no reliable D call. The input for sequencing was peripheral blood, taken in a trial of Ad26.COV2.S vaccine versus placebo. The sequence derives from a person aged 18-65 years who received the Ad26.COV2.S COVID-19 vaccine or a placebo. Here the CDR3 DNA reads TGTGCCAGTAGCTTAGCGCTTTCGGGCCAGCCCCAGCATTTT. Protein product: CASSLALSGQPQHF.